The rows below give T cell receptor beta chains drawn from one sample of a study of blood T cell repertoires in COVID-19. Assay: immunoSEQ multiplex PCR; the TCRdb copy retains only in-frame clones and omits some. The sample has about 120,000 clones, over 75% seen once. Sequencing was carried out using peripheral blood. The receptor set was obtained from a man aged 80 or over with acute or convalescent COVID-19. Both conserved end residues are part of each CDR3. The D gene is left open where the match is weak. Size values are once, few and many counts, or a class for expanded clones, and some rows have none.

size: .; J: TRBJ1-3; V: TRBV20-1; D: TRBD1; DNA: TGCAGTGCTAGTAACACAGGACAGGGTAACTCTGGAAACACCATATATTTT; CDR3: CSASNTGQGNSGNTIYF
size: .; J: TRBJ1-6; V: TRBV6-5; D: .; DNA: TGTGCCAGCAGTTACCGATCGACAGATAATTCACCCCTCCACTTT; CDR3: CASSYRSTDNSPLHF
size: .; J: TRBJ1-5; V: TRBV28; D: .; DNA: TGTGCCAGCAGTCCCGTACAGGGAACATATAGCAATCAGCCCCAGCATTTT; CDR3: CASSPVQGTYSNQPQHF
size: .; J: TRBJ2-2; V: TRBV7-2; D: TRBD1; DNA: TGTGCCAGCAGCTTAAGACAGGGCTTGGGCACCGGGGAGCTGTTTTTT; CDR3: CASSLRQGLGTGELFF
size: .; J: TRBJ2-2; V: TRBV5-1; D: .; DNA: TGCGCCAGCAGCCACAGATCGGGAGCCCCGAACACCGGGGAGCTGTTTTTT; CDR3: CASSHRSGAPNTGELFF
size: once; J: TRBJ2-7; V: TRBV18; D: TRBD1; DNA: TGTGCCAGCTCACCCGGGACAGGGGCGAACTCCTACGAGCAGTACTTC; CDR3: CASSPGTGANSYEQYF
size: .; J: TRBJ1-2; V: TRBV6-5; D: TRBD1; DNA: TGTGCCAGCATGGGAGACAGGGTACATGGCTACACCTTC; CDR3: CASMGDRVHGYTF
size: .; J: TRBJ1-1; V: TRBV19; D: .; DNA: TGTGCCAGCGCGGGAGACAGGAATAGCATGAACACTGAAGCTTTCTTT; CDR3: CASAGDRNSMNTEAFF
size: .; J: TRBJ2-1; V: TRBV7-2; D: .; DNA: TGTGCCAGCAGCGGCGGTCGGACAAATACCTACAATGAGCAGTTCTTC; CDR3: CASSGGRTNTYNEQFF
size: .; J: TRBJ2-3; V: TRBV7-9; D: TRBD2; DNA: TGTGCCAGCAGCGTAGGGACTAGCGGACGCACAGATACGCAGTATTTT; CDR3: CASSVGTSGRTDTQYF
size: .; J: TRBJ2-1; V: TRBV3-1/TRBV3-2; D: TRBD2; DNA: TGTGCCAGCAGCTCCGGGACTAGCGGGGGTGATGAGCAGTTCTTC; CDR3: CASSSGTSGGDEQFF
size: .; J: TRBJ2-2; V: TRBV11-3; D: .; DNA: TGTGCCAGCAGCTTACAGGGCAACACCGGGGAGCTGTTTTTT; CDR3: CASSLQGNTGELFF
size: .; J: TRBJ1-2; V: TRBV3-1/TRBV3-2; D: TRBD1; DNA: TGTGCCAGCAGCGCACCGGGACAGGGATACTATGGCTACACCTTC; CDR3: CASSAPGQGYYGYTF
size: .; J: TRBJ2-2; V: TRBV19; D: .; DNA: TGTGCCAGTAGTCCCCGACGACGGGAGTTTGGGGAGCTGTTTTTT; CDR3: CASSPRRREFGELFF
size: .; J: TRBJ2-7; V: TRBV18; D: TRBD1; DNA: TGTGCCAGCTCAACCGGGACAGCTTACGAGCAGTACTTC; CDR3: CASSTGTAYEQYF
size: .; J: TRBJ1-6; V: TRBV7-9; D: .; DNA: TGTGCCAGCAGCGACCCTAGCCGGGGTCTCCACTTT; CDR3: CASSDPSRGLHF
size: .; J: TRBJ1-2; V: TRBV19; D: .; DNA: TGTGCCAGTAGTATCGGTGTCTCGGCTAACTATGGCTACACCTTC; CDR3: CASSIGVSANYGYTF
size: .; J: TRBJ2-7; V: TRBV6-5; D: .; DNA: TGTGCCAGCAGGAGAGGGTACGAGCAGTACTTC; CDR3: CASRRGYEQYF
size: .; J: TRBJ2-2; V: TRBV6-4; D: TRBD2; DNA: TGTGCCAGCATCGGGTCGCTAGCGGGGGGGCCGAGCACCGGGGAGCTGTTTTTT; CDR3: CASIGSLAGGPSTGELFF
size: .; J: TRBJ2-7; V: TRBV11-1; D: .; DNA: TGTGCCAGCAGCTTAGGGAGACAGGACTACGAGCAGTACTTC; CDR3: CASSLGRQDYEQYF
size: .; J: TRBJ1-1; V: TRBV9; D: TRBD1; DNA: TGTGCCAGCAGCGGATCAGGGGGTGGGAACACTGAAGCTTTCTTT; CDR3: CASSGSGGGNTEAFF
size: once; J: TRBJ1-5; V: TRBV7-9; D: TRBD1; DNA: TGTGCCAGCAGCCGTGGGACAGGGGGCTCTGGCAGCAATCAGCCCCAGCATTTT; CDR3: CASSRGTGGSGSNQPQHF
size: .; J: TRBJ1-2; V: TRBV30; D: .; DNA: TGTGCCTGGAAATCTGAGCATTATGGCTACACCTTC; CDR3: CAWKSEHYGYTF
size: .; J: TRBJ1-4; V: TRBV29-1; D: .; DNA: TGCAGCGTTACCGGGACTGAAAATGAAAAACTGTTTTTT; CDR3: CSVTGTENEKLFF
size: .; J: TRBJ2-1; V: TRBV28; D: TRBD2; DNA: TGTGCCAGCAGTTCCTCCCTCGCGGGAGAGGTCTACAATGAGCAGTTCTTC; CDR3: CASSSSLAGEVYNEQFF
size: .; J: TRBJ1-5; V: TRBV30; D: .; DNA: TGTGCCTGGAGTGTAGAGGGCTATAATCAGCCCCAGCATTTT; CDR3: CAWSVEGYNQPQHF
size: .; J: TRBJ2-6; V: TRBV18; D: TRBD2; DNA: TGTGCCAGCTCACCGGGACTAGCGGGAGCTGGGGCCAACGTCCTGACTTTC; CDR3: CASSPGLAGAGANVLTF
size: .; J: TRBJ1-3; V: TRBV10-3; D: TRBD1; DNA: TGTGCCATCAGTGGGGGACAGGGCTCTGGAAACACCATATATTTT; CDR3: CAISGGQGSGNTIYF
size: .; J: TRBJ1-1; V: TRBV5-8; D: .; DNA: TGTGCCAGCAGCTTGGAAATAGGGGTGAACACTGAAGCTTTCTTT; CDR3: CASSLEIGVNTEAFF
size: .; J: TRBJ1-4; V: TRBV18; D: TRBD1; DNA: TGTGCCAGCTCACCCCAGGGACAGAGAGAAAAACTGTTTTTT; CDR3: CASSPQGQREKLFF
size: .; J: TRBJ2-1; V: TRBV7-9; D: TRBD2; DNA: TGTGCCAGCAGCAAAAACCTAGGACTAGCGGGAGGTCAAATCTTC; CDR3: CASSKNLGLAGGQIF
size: .; J: TRBJ1-2; V: TRBV3-1/TRBV3-2; D: TRBD1; DNA: TGTGCCAGCAGCCAAGGAAGGGGGCCCTATGGCTACACCTTC; CDR3: CASSQGRGPYGYTF
size: .; J: TRBJ2-3; V: TRBV7-6; D: .; DNA: TGTGCCAGCAGCGCGCTGGGCGTACGTAATTCAGATACGCAGTATTTT; CDR3: CASSALGVRNSDTQYF
size: .; J: TRBJ2-1; V: TRBV5-1; D: TRBD2; DNA: TGCGCCAGCAGCACCGGGACTAGCGGGAGGGCCCAGTTCTTC; CDR3: CASSTGTSGRAQFF
size: .; J: TRBJ1-1; V: TRBV5-8; D: .; DNA: TGTGCCACCTCTCGACCCATTGGAGGTTGGGGCACTGAAGCTTTCTTT; CDR3: CATSRPIGGWGTEAFF
size: .; J: TRBJ1-2; V: TRBV5-1; D: .; DNA: TGCGCCAGCAGCTTGACTGGGGCAGTAGATGGCTACACCTTC; CDR3: CASSLTGAVDGYTF
size: .; J: TRBJ1-3; V: TRBV23-1; D: .; DNA: TGCGCCAGCTGGCCTGAAGGACAAAACTCTGGAAACACCATATATTTT; CDR3: CASWPEGQNSGNTIYF
size: .; J: TRBJ1-1; V: TRBV6-5; D: .; DNA: TGTGCCAGCAGTCCTCTTAAGACAGGGAACACTGAAGCTTTCTTT; CDR3: CASSPLKTGNTEAFF
size: .; J: TRBJ2-1; V: TRBV7-9; D: .; DNA: TGTGCCACCAGACAGGATCCCTACAATGAGCAGTTCTTC; CDR3: CATRQDPYNEQFF
size: .; J: TRBJ2-1; V: TRBV20-1; D: TRBD2; DNA: TGCAGTGCTAGTTCTTGGAGGACTAGCGGGGCTTCCTACAATGAGCAGTTCTTC; CDR3: CSASSWRTSGASYNEQFF
size: .; J: TRBJ1-1; V: TRBV5-1; D: .; DNA: TGCGCCAGCAGCTTGGCAGCGGGGCTGAACACTGAAGCTTTCTTT; CDR3: CASSLAAGLNTEAFF
size: .; J: TRBJ2-5; V: TRBV11-2; D: .; DNA: TGTGCCAGCAGCCTCCTAGAGAGGGAGACCCAGTACTTC; CDR3: CASSLLERETQYF
size: once; J: TRBJ2-1; V: TRBV1; D: .; DNA: TGCACCAGCAGCCAAGAAAGGTATTGGGGCCTAGCGGGAGGAAATGAGCAGTTCTTC; CDR3: CTSSQERYWGLAGGNEQFF
size: .; J: TRBJ2-1; V: TRBV6-6; D: .; DNA: TGTGCCAGCAACTCAGGGTCTGGGATATACAATGAGCAGTTCTTC; CDR3: CASNSGSGIYNEQFF
size: .; J: TRBJ2-1; V: TRBV5-1; D: TRBD2; DNA: TGCGCCAGCAGCTTCCCGGGGGGGACATACAATGAGCAGTTCTTC; CDR3: CASSFPGGTYNEQFF
size: once; J: TRBJ1-4; V: TRBV5-1; D: .; DNA: TGCGCCAGCAGCTTGCCGGATGAAAAACTGTTTTTT; CDR3: CASSLPDEKLFF
size: .; J: TRBJ1-5; V: TRBV14; D: TRBD1; DNA: TGTGCCAGCAGTACAGGGGACGCCGGGACCCAGCATTTT; CDR3: CASSTGDAGTQHF
size: .; J: TRBJ2-3; V: TRBV9; D: TRBD1; DNA: TGTGCCAGCAGCGTAGGAAGGGGGCCCACAGATACGCAGTATTTT; CDR3: CASSVGRGPTDTQYF
size: .; J: TRBJ2-3; V: TRBV7-2; D: .; DNA: TGTGCCAGCAGCTCTGCAGGGGCGGATACGCAGTATTTT; CDR3: CASSSAGADTQYF
size: .; J: TRBJ2-2; V: TRBV5-6; D: .; DNA: TGTGCCAGCAGCTTAAAGGGAGAGCAAATCACCGGGGAGCTGTTTTTT; CDR3: CASSLKGEQITGELFF